This TCR beta chain comes out of a study of T cells in Graves' hyperthyroidism and ophthalmopathy. Whole-study results and caveats: Before onset, by a median of about seven months, the model predicted ophthalmopathy.

Those patients with uncontrolled infection, other autoimmune disease, pregnancy or lactation were excluded. RNA transcripts served as the template for amplifying TCR beta CDR3 regions. The TCR CDR3 first-round RT-PCR relied on the HTBI primer set. TCRdb re-analysed the multiplex PCR reads in MiXCR, keeping a single row per CDR3 protein. There are almost 500,000 distinct CDR3 sequences in the sample; about 20% occur only once, and approximately 49% lies in the top ten. This clonotype has at least ten counts. Its antigen is as yet unknown. V lost 5 bases, J lost 0 bases, and 16 bases lay in between. This CDR3 is 16 amino acids long.

The sequenced material came from blood. The rearrangement joins TRBV12-3 or TRBV12-4 to TRBJ1-1; tentatively, D is TRBD1 (5 bases). The sequence derives from a woman aged 70 to 79 with Graves' ophthalmopathy. CDR3 bases: TGTGCCAGCAGTCCCTATCGGGGCAGGATGAACACTGAAGCTTTCTTT. This translates into CASSPYRGRMNTEAFF.